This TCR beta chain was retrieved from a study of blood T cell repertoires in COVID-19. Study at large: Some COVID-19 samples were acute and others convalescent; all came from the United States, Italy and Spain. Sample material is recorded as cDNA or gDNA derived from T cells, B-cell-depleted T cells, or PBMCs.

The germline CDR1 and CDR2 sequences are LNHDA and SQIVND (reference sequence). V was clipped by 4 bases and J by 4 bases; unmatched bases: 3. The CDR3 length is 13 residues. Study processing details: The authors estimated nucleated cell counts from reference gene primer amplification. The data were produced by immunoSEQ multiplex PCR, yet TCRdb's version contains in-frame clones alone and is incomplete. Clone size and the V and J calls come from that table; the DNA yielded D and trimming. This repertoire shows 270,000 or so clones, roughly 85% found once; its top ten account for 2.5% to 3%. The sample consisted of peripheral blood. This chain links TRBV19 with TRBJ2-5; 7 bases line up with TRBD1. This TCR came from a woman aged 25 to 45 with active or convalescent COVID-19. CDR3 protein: CASSKDRSETQYF. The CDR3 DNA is TGTGCCAGTAGTAAGGACAGGTCAGAGACCCAGTACTTC.